The 20 T cell receptor beta chains given below trace back to one sample, sequenced in a study of graft-versus-host responses after intestinal transplantation. The table came from immunoSEQ multiplex PCR; TCRdb's copy has only in-frame clones and leaves some out. This table holds 50,000 or so clones, about 93% found once. Source: PBMCs, taken around 120 days after intestinal transplantation. The receptor set was obtained from a human patient who received an intestinal transplant, so some T cells may come from the graft donor.

J is TRBJ1-2 and V is TRBV6-5; TRBD1 aligns across 10 bases. Germline trimming cut 0 bases from V and 3 bases from J; bases unmatched to any gene: 4. The CDR3 is made up of 16 amino acids. Germline V gene lookup returns CDR1 MNHEY and CDR2 SVGAGI. This CDR3 reads CASSYSKGQGHYGYTF. DNA of the CDR3: TGTGCCAGCAGTTACTCGAAGGGACAGGGGCACTATGGCTACACCTTC.

The chain carries TRBV5-1 and TRBJ2-7; TRBD1 is a possible D gene (6 bases). From germline, CDR1 is SGHRS and CDR2 YFSETQ. This CDR3 contains 12 residues. The V end was cut by 0 bases, the J end by 5 bases, with 6 bases between. This CDR3 is CASSLAGDEQYF. The DNA for the CDR3 is TGCGCCAGCAGCTTGGCAGGGGACGAGCAGTACTTC.

V gene TRBV7-6 combines with J gene TRBJ2-1, with 7 bases that match TRBD2. J lost 3 bases, V lost 5 bases, and 7 bases had no gene match. The CDR3 has 15 amino acids. The V gene's germline CDR1 is SGHVS and CDR2 FNYEAQ. The CDR3 here is CASSQGLTFYNEQFF. The CDR3 bases are TGTGCCAGCAGCCAGGGACTAACTTTCTACAATGAGCAGTTCTTC.

V usage is TRBV4-2 and J usage is TRBJ2-5, with TRBD2 as a possible D gene (5 bases). The DNA end lines up better with TRBJ2-7; the J call may be wrong. CDR1 and CDR2 from the germline V gene are LGHNA and YNFKEQ. The CDR3 runs to 14 residues. CDR3 sequence reads: CASSQGELAYEQYF. The CDR3 DNA follows: TGTGCCAGCAGCCAAGGGGAGCTCGCCTACGAGCAGTACTTC.

The chain carries TRBV5-1 and TRBJ2-1, with 10 bases identical to TRBD2. The CDR3 length is 17 residues. Trimming at V came to 1 base and at J to 8 bases, leaving 12 bases not matched to a gene. Germline V gives CDR1 SGHRS, CDR2 YFSETQ. The CDR3 coding sequence is TGCGCCAGCAGCTTGAACCTCTTAGCGGGAGGTATTGATGAGCAGTTCTTC. Amino acid sequence: CASSLNLLAGGIDEQFF.

The chain is built from TRBV4-3 and TRBJ1-4; 7 nucleotides align to TRBD1. Germline CDR1 is LGHNA and CDR2 is YSLEER. This CDR3 region has 15 residues. V dropped 0 bases and J dropped 8; count of bases not matched to a gene: 6. For the CDR3, the DNA is TGCGCCAGCAGCCAAGATGAGACAGGGAAGGAAAAACTGTTTTTT. Amino acids: CASSQDETGKEKLFF.

The chain has TRBV6-6 and TRBJ1-5; D may be TRBD1 (5 bases). V gave up 2 bases and J gave up 6 bases, with 17 bases separating them. Germline CDR1 and CDR2: MNHNY and SVGAGI (reference sequence). The CDR3 has 16 amino acids. The CDR3 nucleotides read TGTGCCAGCAGTTACCCCTCCGGAGAGGGGCGTCAGCCCCAGCATTTT. Protein: CASSYPSGEGRQPQHF.

The chain recombines TRBV29-1 with TRBJ2-3, with TRBD1 identical over 8 bases. CDR1 is SQVTM and CDR2 is ANQGSEA in the germline V gene. Losses at the gene ends were 6 bases for V and 4 bases for J; bases not matched to a gene: 6. This CDR3 is 13 amino acids long. CDR3 sequence: CSVVGQGPDTQYF. CDR3 coding DNA: TGCAGCGTAGTAGGACAGGGACCAGATACGCAGTATTTT.

The chain carries TRBV28 and TRBJ2-3; 11 bases are shared with TRBD2. Losses at the gene ends were 5 bases for V and 4 bases for J; bases not matched to a gene: 2. The CDR3 covers 14 residues. Germline V CDR1 and CDR2: MDHEN, SYDVKM. The CDR3 DNA follows: TGTGCCAGCAGTAAACTAGCGGGAGCAGATACGCAGTATTTT. Encoded protein: CASSKLAGADTQYF.

J is TRBJ2-4 and V is TRBV2; D may be TRBD2 (5 bases). This CDR3 has 16 residues. From germline, CDR1 is SNHLY and CDR2 FYNNEI. Trimming cost V 3 bases and J 1 base, with 13 bases left between them. The CDR3 nucleotides are TGTGCCAGCAGTGACTACCCCGGGGAGGCCAAAAACATTCAGTACTTC. It specifies CASSDYPGEAKNIQYF.

This clone was seen only once. The chain employs TRBV19 and TRBJ1-1, with TRBD1 matching over 8 bases. Germline loops: CDR1 LNHDA, CDR2 SQIVND (reference sequence). The CDR3 has 15 amino acids. J gave up 2 bases and V 6 bases, and 8 bases lay outside the gene matches. The CDR3 DNA reads TGTGCCAGTAGCCCCCTTCAGGGGGCTAACACTGAAGCTTTCTTT. This encodes CASSPLQGANTEAFF.

This rearrangement joins TRBV7-9 to TRBJ2-4, with D perhaps matching TRBD1 (6 bases). Trimming removed 0 bases from V and 9 bases from J, with 18 bases in between. Germline values: CDR1 SEHNR, CDR2 FQNEAQ (reference sequence). The CDR3 runs 16 residues. Here the CDR3 DNA reads TGTGCCAGCAGCTTAGCGGCAGGACCCCTAGGGGGCATTCAGTACTTC. Its protein is CASSLAAGPLGGIQYF.

J is TRBJ2-1 and V is TRBV7-9; TRBD2 matches 12 bases. Germline CDR1 SEHNR, CDR2 FQNEAQ (reference sequence). With 4 bases clipped from V and 2 bases from J, the junction kept 6 bases outside the gene matches. The CDR3 contains 17 residues. The CDR3 nucleotides read TGTGCCAGCAGCTCAACTAGCGGGGGGCCACCCTACAATGAGCAGTTCTTC. Protein product: CASSSTSGGPPYNEQFF.

The V gene is TRBV2, the J gene TRBJ1-5, with D hard to call. V lost 4 bases to trimming and J lost 0 bases, with 7 bases between them. Germline V gene lookup returns CDR1 SNHLY and CDR2 FYNNEI. The CDR3 covers 14 residues. The CDR3 DNA sequence: TGTGCCAGCAGTGGACTACATAGCAATCAGCCCCAGCATTTT. This gives the protein CASSGLHSNQPQHF.

The J gene is TRBJ2-5, the V gene TRBV19; the match to TRBD1 covers 8 bases. CDR1 LNHDA and CDR2 SQIVND come from the germline V gene (reference sequence). Germline trimming cut 1 base from V and 5 bases from J; bases unmatched to any gene: 6. This CDR3 is 15 amino acids long. CDR3 coding DNA: TGTGCCAGTAGTATAGGCAGGACAGGGTGGGAGACCCAGTACTTC. Amino acid sequence: CASSIGRTGWETQYF.

V usage is TRBV28 and J usage is TRBJ2-1; the match to TRBD2 covers 8 bases. This CDR3 is 16 amino acids long. With V trimmed by 6 bases and J by 0 bases, 7 bases remained unmatched. Germline V gene data show CDR1 as MDHEN and CDR2 as SYDVKM. CDR3 in amino acids: CASSRSGTSSYNEQFF. The DNA of the CDR3 is TGTGCCAGCAGCCGTAGCGGGACCAGCTCCTACAATGAGCAGTTCTTC.

The rearrangement joins TRBV5-6 to TRBJ2-6; D tentatively reads TRBD1 or TRBD2 (5 bases each). Trimming took off 7 bases at V and 0 bases at J, with 14 bases between the two ends. The CDR3 sequence is 16 residues long. Per germline, CDR1 SGHDT and CDR2 YYEEEE. The CDR3 coding sequence is TGTGCCAGCCACCCTGGGGGTTTCTCTGGGGCCAACGTCCTGACTTTC. This sequence encodes CASHPGGFSGANVLTF.

This clone was seen a handful of times. The chain has TRBV7-2 and TRBJ1-4; D is possibly TRBD1 (6 bases). Trimming removed 4 bases from V and 7 bases from J, with 19 bases in between. The CDR3 covers 16 residues. CDR1 SGHTA and CDR2 FQGNSA come from the germline V gene. The CDR3 sequence: CASSWGPKTAGEKLFF. The DNA for the CDR3 is TGTGCCAGCAGCTGGGGGCCCAAGACAGCAGGTGAAAAACTGTTTTTT. Filled out from reference TRBV7-2 and TRBJ1-4, the complete variable domain reads GAGVSQSPSNKVTEKGKDVELRCDPISGHTALYWYRQSLGQGLEFLIYFQGNSAPDKSGLPSDRFSAERTGGSVSTLTIQRTQQEDSAVYLCASSWGPKTAGEKLFFGSGTQLSVL.

The table lists this clone with a few counts. The rearrangement joins TRBV6-6 to TRBJ2-2; 7 bases align to TRBD2. Per germline, CDR1 MNHNY and CDR2 SVGAGI (reference sequence). V was clipped by 2 bases and J by 7 bases; unmatched bases: 4. The CDR3 contains 14 residues. CDR3 sequence reads: CASSYLSGYGELFF. The CDR3, as DNA: TGTGCCAGCAGTTACCTTAGCGGGTACGGGGAGCTGTTTTTT.

This rearrangement joins TRBV7-9 to TRBJ2-2; 7 nucleotides match TRBD1. Trimming took 3 bases from V and 6 from J; bases not matched to a gene: 10. The CDR3 covers 16 residues. The germline gives CDR1 SEHNR, CDR2 FQNEAQ (reference sequence). The CDR3 loop reads CASSLPAQGWAGELFF. CDR3 nucleotide sequence: TGTGCCAGCAGCTTGCCGGCACAGGGGTGGGCCGGGGAGCTGTTTTTT.